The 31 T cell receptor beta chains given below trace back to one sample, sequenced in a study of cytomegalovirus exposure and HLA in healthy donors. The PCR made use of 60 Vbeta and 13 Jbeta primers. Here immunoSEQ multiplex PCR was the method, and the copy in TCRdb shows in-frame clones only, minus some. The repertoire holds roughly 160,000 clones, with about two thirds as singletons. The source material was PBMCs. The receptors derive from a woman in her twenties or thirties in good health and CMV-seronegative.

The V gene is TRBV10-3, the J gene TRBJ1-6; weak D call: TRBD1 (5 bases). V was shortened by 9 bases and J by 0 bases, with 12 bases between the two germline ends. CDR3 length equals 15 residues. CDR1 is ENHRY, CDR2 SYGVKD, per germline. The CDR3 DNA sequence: TGTGCCATTCGCCAGGGTAGCTCCTATAATTCACCCCTCCACTTT. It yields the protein CAIRQGSSYNSPLHF.

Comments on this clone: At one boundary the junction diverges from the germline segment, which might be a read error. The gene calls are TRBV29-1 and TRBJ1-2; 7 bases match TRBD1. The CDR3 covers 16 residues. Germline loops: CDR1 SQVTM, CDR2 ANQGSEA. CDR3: CSVEGSGTDSNYGYTF. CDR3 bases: TGCAGCGTAGAAGGGTCCGGGACAGATTCTAACTATGGCTACACCTTC.

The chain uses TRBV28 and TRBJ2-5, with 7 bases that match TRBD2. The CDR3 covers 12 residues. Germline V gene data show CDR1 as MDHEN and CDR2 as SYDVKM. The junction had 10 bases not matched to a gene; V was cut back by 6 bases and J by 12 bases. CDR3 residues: CASRRPGLREYF. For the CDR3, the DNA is TGTGCCAGCAGGAGACCGGGACTAAGGGAGTACTTC.

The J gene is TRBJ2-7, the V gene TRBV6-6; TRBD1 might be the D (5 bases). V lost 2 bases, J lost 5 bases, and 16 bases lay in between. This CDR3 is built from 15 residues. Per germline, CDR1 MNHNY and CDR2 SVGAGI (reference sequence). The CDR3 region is CASSYGETGFHEQYF. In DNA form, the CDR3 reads TGTGCCAGCAGTTACGGTGAAACAGGTTTCCACGAGCAGTACTTC.

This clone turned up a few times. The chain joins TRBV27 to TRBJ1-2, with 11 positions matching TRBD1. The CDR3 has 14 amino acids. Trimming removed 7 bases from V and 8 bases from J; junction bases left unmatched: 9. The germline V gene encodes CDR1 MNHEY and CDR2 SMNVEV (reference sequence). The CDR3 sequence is CASKGQGAVEGYTF. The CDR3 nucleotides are TGTGCCAGCAAAGGACAGGGGGCGGTTGAAGGCTACACCTTC.

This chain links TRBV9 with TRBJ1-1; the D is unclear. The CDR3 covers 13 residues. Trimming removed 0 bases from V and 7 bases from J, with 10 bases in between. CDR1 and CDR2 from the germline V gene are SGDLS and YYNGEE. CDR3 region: CASSVVVGSEAFF. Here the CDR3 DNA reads TGTGCCAGCAGCGTAGTGGTTGGCAGTGAAGCTTTCTTT.

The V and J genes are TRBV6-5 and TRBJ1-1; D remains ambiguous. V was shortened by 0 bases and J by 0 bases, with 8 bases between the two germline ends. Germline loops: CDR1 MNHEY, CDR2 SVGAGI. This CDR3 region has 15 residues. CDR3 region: CASSYSMSMNTEAFF. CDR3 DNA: TGTGCCAGCAGTTACTCCATGTCCATGAACACTGAAGCTTTCTTT.

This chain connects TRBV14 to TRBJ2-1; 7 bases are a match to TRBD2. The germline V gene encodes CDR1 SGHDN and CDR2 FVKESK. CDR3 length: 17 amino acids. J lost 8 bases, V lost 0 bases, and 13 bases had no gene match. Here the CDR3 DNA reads TGTGCCAGCAGCCAAGAGTTATTAGCGGGCGGCGGGCATGAGCAGTTCTTC. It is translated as CASSQELLAGGGHEQFF.

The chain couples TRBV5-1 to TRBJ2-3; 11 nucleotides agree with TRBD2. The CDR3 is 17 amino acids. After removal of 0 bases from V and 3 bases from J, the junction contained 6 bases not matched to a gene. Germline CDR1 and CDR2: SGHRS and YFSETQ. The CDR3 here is CASSLGSTSGDTDTQYF. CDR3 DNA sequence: TGCGCCAGCAGCTTGGGGTCGACTAGCGGGGATACAGATACGCAGTATTTT.

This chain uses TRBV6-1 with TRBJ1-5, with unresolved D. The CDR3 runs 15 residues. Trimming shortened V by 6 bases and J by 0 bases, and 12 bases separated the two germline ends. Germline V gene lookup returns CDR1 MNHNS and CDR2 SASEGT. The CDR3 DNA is TGTGCCAGCAGGTCGGGGTTGAATAGCAATCAGCCCCAGCATTTT. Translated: CASRSGLNSNQPQHF.

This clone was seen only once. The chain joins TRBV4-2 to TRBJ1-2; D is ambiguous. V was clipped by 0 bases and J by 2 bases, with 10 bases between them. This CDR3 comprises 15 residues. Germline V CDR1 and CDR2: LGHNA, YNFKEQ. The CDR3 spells CASSQETSQNYGYTF. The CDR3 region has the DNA TGTGCCAGCAGCCAAGAGACAAGTCAGAACTATGGCTACACCTTC.

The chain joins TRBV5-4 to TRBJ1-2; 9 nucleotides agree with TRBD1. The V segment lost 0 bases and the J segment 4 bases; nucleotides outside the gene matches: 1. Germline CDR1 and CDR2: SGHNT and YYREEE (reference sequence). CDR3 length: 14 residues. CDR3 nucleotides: TGTGCCAGCAGCTTGGGGGACAGGGCCTATGGCTACACCTTC. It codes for CASSLGDRAYGYTF.

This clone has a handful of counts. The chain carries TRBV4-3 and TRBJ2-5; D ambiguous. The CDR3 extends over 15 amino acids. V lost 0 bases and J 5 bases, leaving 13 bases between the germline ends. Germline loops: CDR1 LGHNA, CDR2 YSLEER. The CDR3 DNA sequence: TGCGCCAGCAGCCAAGATTTGGCCCGCCTGGAGACCCAGTACTTC. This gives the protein CASSQDLARLETQYF.

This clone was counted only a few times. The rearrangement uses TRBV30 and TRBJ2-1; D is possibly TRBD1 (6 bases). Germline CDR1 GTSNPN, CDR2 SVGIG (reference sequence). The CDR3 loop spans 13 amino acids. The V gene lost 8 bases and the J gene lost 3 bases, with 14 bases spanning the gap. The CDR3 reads CARDRGSYNEQFF. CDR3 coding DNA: TGTGCCCGAGATAGGGGGAGCTACAATGAGCAGTTCTTC.

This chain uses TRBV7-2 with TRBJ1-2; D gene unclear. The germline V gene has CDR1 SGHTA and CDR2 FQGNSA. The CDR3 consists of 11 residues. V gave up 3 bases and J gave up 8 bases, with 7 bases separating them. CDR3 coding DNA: TGTGCCAGCAGCTTCACTGCCGGCTACACCTTC. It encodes CASSFTAGYTF.

CDR3 protein: CASSSLGTLPVAFF. The CDR3 DNA sequence: TGTGCCAGCAGCTCCCTTGGGACACTTCCTGTGGCTTTCTTT. The chain recombines TRBV5-5 with TRBJ1-1; possible D gene TRBD1, 6 bases. Trimming cost V 3 bases and J 11 bases, with 20 bases left between them. The CDR3 is 14 amino acids. Looked up from germline, CDR1 is SGHKS and CDR2 is YYEKEE (reference sequence).

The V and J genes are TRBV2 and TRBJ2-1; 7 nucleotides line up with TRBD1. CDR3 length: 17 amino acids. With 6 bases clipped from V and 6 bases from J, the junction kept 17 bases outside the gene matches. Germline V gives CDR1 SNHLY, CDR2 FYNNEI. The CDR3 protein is CASRDRPRWGFFNEQFF. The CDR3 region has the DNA TGTGCCAGCAGGGACAGGCCCCGCTGGGGGTTCTTCAATGAGCAGTTCTTC.

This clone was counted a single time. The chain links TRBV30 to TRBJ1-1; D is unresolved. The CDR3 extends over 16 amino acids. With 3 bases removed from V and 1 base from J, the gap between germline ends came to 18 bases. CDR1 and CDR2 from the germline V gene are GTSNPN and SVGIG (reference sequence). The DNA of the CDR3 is TGTGCCTGGAGAGAGGGCTCCCCGCTGAAGAACACTGAAGCTTTCTTT. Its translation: CAWREGSPLKNTEAFF.

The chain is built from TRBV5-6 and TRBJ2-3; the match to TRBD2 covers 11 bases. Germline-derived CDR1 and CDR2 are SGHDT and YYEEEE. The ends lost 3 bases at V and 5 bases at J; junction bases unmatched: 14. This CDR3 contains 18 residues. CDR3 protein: CASSSGTSGPTERDTQYF. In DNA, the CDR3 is TGTGCCAGCAGCTCCGGGACTAGCGGTCCCACGGAGAGAGATACGCAGTATTTT. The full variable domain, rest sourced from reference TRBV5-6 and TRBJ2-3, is DAGVTQSPTHLIKTRGQQVTLRCSPKSGHDTVSWYQQALGQGPQFIFQYYEEEERQRGNFPDRFSGHQFPNYSSELNVNALLLGDSALYLCASSSGTSGPTERDTQYFGPGTRLTVL.

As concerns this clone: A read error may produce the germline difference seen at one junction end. The CDR3 coding sequence is TGTGCCAGCAGTGACTCGGGGACTAGCGGGGGCACAGATATGCAGTATTTT. Residues: CASSDSGTSGGTDMQYF. This sequence joins TRBV6-4 and TRBJ2-3; 14 bases are a match to TRBD2. Per germline, CDR1 MRHNA and CDR2 SNTAGT. The CDR3 sequence is 17 residues long.

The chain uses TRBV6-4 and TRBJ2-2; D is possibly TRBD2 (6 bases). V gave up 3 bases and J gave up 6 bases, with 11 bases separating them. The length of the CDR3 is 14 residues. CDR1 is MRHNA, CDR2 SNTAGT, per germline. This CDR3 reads CASSEEGTSGELFF. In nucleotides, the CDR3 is TGTGCCAGCAGTGAGGAGGGGACCTCCGGGGAGCTGTTTTTT.

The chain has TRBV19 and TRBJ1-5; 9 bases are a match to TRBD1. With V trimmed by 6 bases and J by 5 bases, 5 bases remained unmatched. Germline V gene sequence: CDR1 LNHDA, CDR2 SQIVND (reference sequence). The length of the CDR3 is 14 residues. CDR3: CASSEQGAHQPQHF. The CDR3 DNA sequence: TGTGCCAGTAGCGAACAGGGGGCCCATCAGCCCCAGCATTTT.

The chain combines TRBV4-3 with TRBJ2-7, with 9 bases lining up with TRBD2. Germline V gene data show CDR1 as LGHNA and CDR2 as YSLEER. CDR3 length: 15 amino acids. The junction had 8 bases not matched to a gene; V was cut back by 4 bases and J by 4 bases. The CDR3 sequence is CASSPAGAGGYEQYF. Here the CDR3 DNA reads TGCGCCAGCAGCCCGGCGGGAGCGGGGGGATACGAGCAGTACTTC.

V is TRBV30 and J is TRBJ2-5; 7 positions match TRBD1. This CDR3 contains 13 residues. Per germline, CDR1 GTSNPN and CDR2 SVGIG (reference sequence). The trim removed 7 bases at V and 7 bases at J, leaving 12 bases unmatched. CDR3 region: CASDTGAAWTQYF. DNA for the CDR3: TGTGCCTCGGATACAGGGGCCGCGTGGACCCAGTACTTC.

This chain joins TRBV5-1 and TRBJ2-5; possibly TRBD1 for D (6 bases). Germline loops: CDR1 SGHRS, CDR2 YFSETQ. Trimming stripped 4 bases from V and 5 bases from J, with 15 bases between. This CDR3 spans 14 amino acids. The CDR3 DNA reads TGCGCCAGCAGCAGTCAGGGGTCAAGGGAGACCCAGTACTTC. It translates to CASSSQGSRETQYF. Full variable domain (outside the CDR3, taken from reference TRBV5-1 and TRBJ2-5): KAGVTQTPRYLIKTRGQQVTLSCSPISGHRSVSWYQQTPGQGLQFLFEYFSETQRNKGNFPGRFSGRQFSNSRSEMNVSTLELGDSALYLCASSSQGSRETQYFGPGTRLLVL.

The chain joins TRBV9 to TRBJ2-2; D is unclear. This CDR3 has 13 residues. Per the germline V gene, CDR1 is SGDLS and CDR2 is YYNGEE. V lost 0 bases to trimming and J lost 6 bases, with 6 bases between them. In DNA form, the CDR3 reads TGTGCCAGCAGCGTAGTGAGCTCCGGGGAGCTGTTTTTT. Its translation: CASSVVSSGELFF. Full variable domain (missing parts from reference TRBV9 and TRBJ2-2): DSGVTQTPKHLITATGQRVTLRCSPRSGDLSVYWYQQSLDQGLQFLIQYYNGEERAKGNILERFSAQQFPDLHSELNLSSLELGDSALYFCASSVVSSGELFFGEGSRLTVL.

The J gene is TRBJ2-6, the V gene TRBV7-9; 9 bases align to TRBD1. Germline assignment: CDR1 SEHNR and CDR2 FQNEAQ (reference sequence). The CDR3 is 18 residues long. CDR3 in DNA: TGTTCGGGCCAGGACAGGGGTTTGAGTGTGTCTGGGGCCAACGTCCTGACTTTC. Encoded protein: CSGQDRGLSVSGANVLTF.

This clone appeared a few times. The CDR3 region is CASSPGSHTDTQYF. DNA of the CDR3: TGTGCCAGTAGTCCCGGGTCGCACACAGATACGCAGTATTTT. This chain uses TRBV19 with TRBJ2-3; D remains ambiguous. Per germline, CDR1 LNHDA and CDR2 SQIVND (reference sequence). Between the trimmed V and J ends, which lost 5 bases and 2 bases, there was a span of 11 bases. The length of the CDR3 is 14 residues.

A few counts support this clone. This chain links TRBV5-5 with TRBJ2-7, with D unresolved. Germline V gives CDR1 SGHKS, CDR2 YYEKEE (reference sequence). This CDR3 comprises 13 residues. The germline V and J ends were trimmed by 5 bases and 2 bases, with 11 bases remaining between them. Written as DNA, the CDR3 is TGTGCCAGCAGGGCGACTGAAACCTACGAGCAGTACTTC. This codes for CASRATETYEQYF.

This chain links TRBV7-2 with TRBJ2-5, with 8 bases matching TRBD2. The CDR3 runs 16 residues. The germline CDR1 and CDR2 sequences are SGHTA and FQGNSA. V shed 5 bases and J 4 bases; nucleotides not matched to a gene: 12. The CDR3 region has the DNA TGTGCCAGCAGCCAAACCGTAGCGGGACGGGGAGAGACCCAGTACTTC. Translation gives CASSQTVAGRGETQYF.

In nucleotides, the CDR3 is TGTGCCAGCAGCCAAGGACTAGCGGGATCTACCCTTCGCTTAGATACGCAGTATTTT. Its protein is CASSQGLAGSTLRLDTQYF. This chain joins TRBV14 and TRBJ2-3; 11 bases are a match to TRBD2. Trimming removed 1 base from V and 5 bases from J; junction bases left unmatched: 14. The CDR3 runs to 19 residues. CDR1 is SGHDN, CDR2 FVKESK, per germline.